These 25 T cell receptor beta chains were all obtained from the same sample, sequenced in a study of naive and memory T cell subsets. The beta constant-region primer was an equimolar mix of two oligonucleotides covering TRBC1 and TRBC2. In TCRdb, the UMI-ligation and nested PCR reads were re-called with MiXCR into one record per CDR3 protein. The table shows tens of thousands of distinct CDR3 sequences, with under 15% occurring only once. The sample was central memory CD4+ T cells from blood. These receptors originate from a human donor in good health.

The chain combines TRBV27 with TRBJ1-2; 8 bases line up with TRBD1. CDR1 MNHEY and CDR2 SMNVEV come from the germline V gene (reference sequence). The CDR3 runs to 12 residues. J gave up 3 bases and V 6 bases, and 0 bases lay outside the gene matches. CDR3 nucleotide sequence: TGTGCCAGCAGGGGACAGGACTATGGCTACACCTTC. Protein sequence: CASRGQDYGYTF.

The V and J genes are TRBV5-4 and TRBJ2-2, with 7 bases aligning to TRBD2. Trimming took 3 bases from V and 6 from J; bases not matched to a gene: 8. CDR3 length: 15 amino acids. In germline, CDR1 is SGHNT, CDR2 YYREEE (reference sequence). This CDR3 reads CASSWGGESSGELFF. CDR3 DNA sequence: TGTGCCAGCAGCTGGGGGGGAGAGTCGTCCGGGGAGCTGTTTTTT.

Only a few counts were recorded for this clonotype. This sequence joins TRBV28 and TRBJ2-1; 8 nucleotides line up with TRBD1. This CDR3 contains 16 residues. Looked up from germline, CDR1 is MDHEN and CDR2 is SYDVKM. Trimming took 4 bases from V and 1 from J; bases not matched to a gene: 6. In DNA, the CDR3 is TGTGCCAGCAGTTCCCAGGGGGCTCAGTCCTACAATGAGCAGTTCTTC. Protein: CASSSQGAQSYNEQFF. Supplemented by reference TRBV28 and TRBJ2-1, the full variable domain reads DVKVTQSSRYLVKRTGEKVFLECVQDMDHENMFWYRQDPGLGLRLIYFSYDVKMKEKGDIPEGYSVSREKKERFSLILESASTNQTSMYLCASSSQGAQSYNEQFFGPGTRLTVL.

The genes are TRBV6-6 and TRBJ1-1; 8 bases line up with TRBD1. The germline CDR1 and CDR2 sequences are MNHNY and SVGAGI (reference sequence). The CDR3 spans 12 residues. V shed 6 bases and J 9 bases; nucleotides not matched to a gene: 6. Written as DNA, the CDR3 is TGTGCCAGCAGGAGCGGACAGGGAAAAGCTTTCTTT. Its protein product is CASRSGQGKAFF.

The genes are TRBV5-1 and TRBJ1-4; possibly TRBD1 for D (6 bases). There are 15 residues in the CDR3. Trimming took off 2 bases at V and 7 bases at J, with 15 bases between the two ends. CDR1 and CDR2 from the germline V gene are SGHRS and YFSETQ. Written as DNA, the CDR3 is TGCGCCAGCAGCTTACAGGGTAGTGAAAGTGAAAAACTGTTTTTT. The encoded protein is CASSLQGSESEKLFF.

This clonotype was seen a handful of times. The chain employs TRBV7-3 and TRBJ2-3; no clear D. V gave up 3 bases and J gave up 5 bases, with 15 bases separating them. CDR1 and CDR2 from the germline V gene are SGHTA and FQGTGA. This CDR3 region has 15 residues. CDR3 sequence (DNA): TGTGCCAGCAGCTTGAGCCCCGGGCGGATAGATACGCAGTATTTT. It yields the protein CASSLSPGRIDTQYF.

The table lists this clonotype with a few counts. This chain uses TRBV5-1 with TRBJ2-1, with D perhaps TRBD1 (6 bases). V lost 0 bases and J lost 10, with 8 bases in between. The CDR3 is 12 residues long. CDR1 and CDR2 from the germline V gene are SGHRS and YFSETQ. In DNA, the CDR3 is TGCGCCAGCAGCTTGGGTACAGGGGAGCAGTTCTTC. This translates into CASSLGTGEQFF.

J is TRBJ2-3 and V is TRBV29-1, with a tentative D call TRBD2 (6 bases). Deletions cut 5 bases from V and 2 bases from J, with 17 bases between. Germline V gene lookup returns CDR1 SQVTM and CDR2 ANQGSEA. This CDR3 is 15 amino acids long. CDR3 coding DNA: TGCAGCGTTTCCGCGGGACGCGATTACACAGATACGCAGTATTTT. As protein: CSVSAGRDYTDTQYF.

This clonotype was found a few times. This chain joins TRBV2 and TRBJ2-3; 9 bases match TRBD2. The junction had 7 bases not matched to a gene; V was cut back by 0 bases and J by 6 bases. In germline, CDR1 is SNHLY, CDR2 FYNNEI. The length of the CDR3 is 16 residues. For the CDR3, the DNA is TGTGCCAGCAGTGAAGCGCTTGGACTAGCGTTCGATACGCAGTATTTT. Its protein is CASSEALGLAFDTQYF.

The rearrangement uses TRBV6-1 and TRBJ2-2, with D unclear. The CDR3 is 13 residues long. Germline CDR1 and CDR2: MNHNS and SASEGT. V gave up 6 bases and J gave up 6 bases, with 11 bases separating them. The CDR3 sequence: CASSGLSSGELFF. The CDR3 nucleotides read TGTGCCAGCAGCGGATTAAGTTCCGGGGAGCTGTTTTTT.

This clonotype was observed a few times. This chain uses TRBV29-1 with TRBJ2-5; no firm D call. Germline-derived CDR1 and CDR2 are SQVTM and ANQGSEA. The ends were cut back, 0 bases at V and 2 bases at J, with 4 bases in the middle. The CDR3 loop spans 12 amino acids. CDR3 sequence: CSVEELQETQYF. CDR3 DNA sequence: TGCAGCGTTGAAGAGTTACAAGAGACCCAGTACTTC.

This clonotype was picked up many times. The CDR3 nucleotides are TGCGCCAGCAGCTTTCAGACGGGGGAAGAGACCCAGTACTTC. This encodes CASSFQTGEETQYF. V usage is TRBV5-1 and J usage is TRBJ2-5; possible D gene TRBD2, 6 bases. This CDR3 is 14 amino acids long. The V end was cut by 2 bases, the J end by 3 bases, with 11 bases between. In germline, CDR1 is SGHRS, CDR2 YFSETQ.

This chain uses TRBV10-3 with TRBJ2-7; D possibly uses TRBD1 or TRBD2 (5 bases each). Trimming stripped 4 bases from V and 5 bases from J, with 15 bases between. The V gene's germline CDR1 is ENHRY and CDR2 SYGVKD. The length of the CDR3 is 14 residues. The CDR3 spells CAISGGLQADEQYF. The CDR3 DNA follows: TGTGCCATCAGTGGGGGCCTTCAAGCGGACGAGCAGTACTTC.

V gene TRBV2 combines with J gene TRBJ2-5, with unresolved D. V gave up 7 bases and J gave up 3 bases, with 12 bases separating them. There are 13 residues in the CDR3. Germline V gives CDR1 SNHLY, CDR2 FYNNEI. The DNA of the CDR3 is TGTGCCAGCATGGGGAACACAAAAGAGACCCAGTACTTC. Translating it yields CASMGNTKETQYF. Based on the CDR3 plus reference TRBV2 and TRBJ2-5, the full variable domain is EPEVTQTPSHQVTQMGQEVILRCVPISNHLYFYWYRQILGQKVEFLVSFYNNEISEKSEIFDDQFSVERPDGSNFTLKIRSTKLEDSAMYFCASMGNTKETQYFGPGTRLLVL.

This clonotype has ten or more counts. The chain couples TRBV11-2 to TRBJ2-2; tentatively, D is TRBD2 (5 bases). The germline V gene has CDR1 SGHAT and CDR2 FQNNGV. The V and J ends lost 6 bases and 1 base respectively, with 12 bases between them. This CDR3 contains 15 residues. As DNA, the CDR3 is TGTGCCAGCAGAACTTCTCGGGGGAACACCGGGGAGCTGTTTTTT. Amino acid sequence: CASRTSRGNTGELFF.

This clonotype was seen a few times. The chain uses TRBV27 and TRBJ2-7; 10 positions agree with TRBD2. The V gene's germline CDR1 is MNHEY and CDR2 SMNVEV (reference sequence). V shed 6 bases, J shed 4 bases, and the junction held 6 bases outside the gene matches. The CDR3 has 14 residues. CDR3: CASSVSSGRYEQYF. The CDR3, as DNA: TGTGCCAGCAGCGTCAGTAGCGGGAGGTACGAGCAGTACTTC.

This clonotype was recorded at least ten times. CDR3 bases: TGCAGTGCTAGTCCCGAACAGGGAGAGACCCAGTACTTC. Translated, it gives CSASPEQGETQYF. The chain couples TRBV20-1 to TRBJ2-5, with D tentatively TRBD1 (6 bases). The germline CDR1 and CDR2 sequences are DFQATT and SNEGSKA (reference sequence). V lost 3 bases and J lost 4, with 12 bases in between. This CDR3 spans 13 amino acids.

The CDR3 here is CASSFTLANTGELFF. CDR3 sequence (DNA): TGTGCCAGCAGCTTCACACTAGCGAACACCGGGGAGCTGTTTTTT. This chain connects TRBV5-4 to TRBJ2-2; maybe TRBD2 (5 bases). This CDR3 has 15 amino acids. CDR1 is SGHNT and CDR2 is YYREEE in the germline V gene (reference sequence). Trimming shortened V by 2 bases and J by 0 bases, and 8 bases separated the two germline ends.

This clonotype was observed a handful of times. This chain connects TRBV29-1 to TRBJ2-1; TRBD2 agrees at 13 bases. V trimming: 6 bases; J trimming: 9 bases; junction bases outside the gene matches: 8. Germline lookup yields CDR1 SQVTM and CDR2 ANQGSEA. The CDR3 loop spans 14 amino acids. Here the CDR3 reads CSVRTSGSSVEQFF. As DNA, the CDR3 is TGCAGCGTAAGGACTAGCGGGAGCTCGGTTGAGCAGTTCTTC.

The V gene is TRBV18, the J gene TRBJ1-2; D may be TRBD1 (5 bases). CDR1 KGHSH and CDR2 LQKENI come from the germline V gene. The CDR3 runs to 13 residues. V lost 3 bases, J lost 4 bases, and 9 bases lay in between. The CDR3 DNA reads TGTGCCAGCTCACCCGACAGTTCCTATGGCTACACCTTC. Protein: CASSPDSSYGYTF.

This clonotype was seen only a few times. The J gene is TRBJ2-3, the V gene TRBV12-3 or TRBV12-4; maybe TRBD2 (5 bases). The length of the CDR3 is 12 residues. Between the trimmed V and J ends, which lost 3 bases and 10 bases, there was a span of 11 bases. CDR3: CASSLGERAQYF. The CDR3, as DNA: TGTGCCAGCAGTTTGGGAGAAAGGGCGCAGTATTTT.

In its sample, this clonotype was seen a few times. The genes are TRBV15 and TRBJ1-4; D might be TRBD1 (6 bases). The germline CDR1 and CDR2 sequences are LNHNV and YYDKDF (reference sequence). V lost 3 bases to trimming and J lost 2 bases, with 13 bases between them. The length of the CDR3 is 16 residues. The CDR3: CATSSRGRGTNEKLFF. DNA for the CDR3: TGTGCCACCAGCAGCCGAGGAAGGGGGACTAATGAAAAACTGTTTTTT.

The chain employs TRBV12-3 or TRBV12-4 and TRBJ2-5; TRBD1 matches at 8 bases. There are 15 residues in the CDR3. Trimming took 4 bases from V and 1 from J; bases not matched to a gene: 5. CDR3 in DNA: TGTGCCAGCAGTTCGGACAGGGCGTGCCAAGAGACCCAGTACTTC. It encodes CASSSDRACQETQYF.

The chain joins TRBV12-3 or TRBV12-4 to TRBJ2-2; tentatively, D is TRBD1 (5 bases). The CDR3 covers 14 residues. V dropped 6 bases and J dropped 8 bases, with 16 bases sitting between them. The DNA of the CDR3 is TGTGCCAGCAGCGTTACAGGTCCTAGGGGGGAGCTGTTTTTT. Its protein product is CASSVTGPRGELFF.

The rearrangement uses TRBV6-2 or TRBV6-3 and TRBJ1-5, with 7 bases that match TRBD1. With V trimmed by 6 bases and J by 4 bases, 24 bases remained unmatched. CDR3 length equals 20 residues. From germline, CDR1 is MNHEY and CDR2 SVGEGT. DNA for the CDR3: TGTGCCAGCAGACACTACCCTTTCTGGCCGGGACAGCAGGGAAATCAGCCCCAGCATTTT. This translates into CASRHYPFWPGQQGNQPQHF.